This T cell receptor (beta chain) is drawn from a study of OX40 agonist ivuxolimab in advanced cancers. Study details: Enrolled patients in dose escalation had cancers that were hepatocellular carcinoma, melanoma, renal cell or head and neck cancer. It was permissible to have had prior anti-PD-1, anti-PD-L1 or anti-CTLA-4 therapy, and over 35% had some.

Per germline, CDR1 SGDLS and CDR2 YYNGEE. The CDR3 consists of 13 residues. Trimming left V 2 bases short and J 3 bases short, with 6 bases between. For this clone: The same CDR3 can be traced to other DNA sequences in this sample.

The repertoire was sequenced with immunoSEQ multiplex PCR; TCRdb's copy has only in-frame clones and lacks some. The sample holds about 61,000 clones, roughly 85% seen once. Sequencing used CD4+ or CD8+ T cells sorted from blood, obtained in a trial of the OX40 agonist ivuxolimab. The source of this sequence is an adult with an advanced solid tumor such as melanoma, head and neck, liver or kidney cancer. This sequence joins TRBV9 and TRBJ2-1; D perhaps matches TRBD1 (5 bases). As DNA, the CDR3 is TGTGCCAGCAGCGTTGACAGCTACAATGAGCAGTTCTTC. Its translation is CASSVDSYNEQFF. Full variable domain (remainder filled in from reference TRBV9 and TRBJ2-1): DSGVTQTPKHLITATGQRVTLRCSPRSGDLSVYWYQQSLDQGLQFLIQYYNGEERAKGNILERFSAQQFPDLHSELNLSSLELGDSALYFCASSVDSYNEQFFGPGTRLTVL.